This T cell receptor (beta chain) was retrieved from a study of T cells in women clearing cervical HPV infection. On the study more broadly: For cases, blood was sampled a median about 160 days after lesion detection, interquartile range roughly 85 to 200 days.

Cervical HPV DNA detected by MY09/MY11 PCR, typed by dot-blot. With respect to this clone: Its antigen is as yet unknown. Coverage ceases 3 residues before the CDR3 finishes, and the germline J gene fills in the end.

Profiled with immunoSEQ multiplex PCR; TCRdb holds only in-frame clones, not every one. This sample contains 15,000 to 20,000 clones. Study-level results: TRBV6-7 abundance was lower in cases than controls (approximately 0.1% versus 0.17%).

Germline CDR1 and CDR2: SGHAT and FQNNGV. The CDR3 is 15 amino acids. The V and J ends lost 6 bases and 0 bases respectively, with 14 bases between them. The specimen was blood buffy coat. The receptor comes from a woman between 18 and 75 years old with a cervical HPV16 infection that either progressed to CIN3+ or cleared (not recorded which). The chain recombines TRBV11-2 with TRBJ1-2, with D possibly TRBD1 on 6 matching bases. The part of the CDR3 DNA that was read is TGTGCCAGCAGGGTACCGGGACAAACTAACTATGGC. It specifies CASRVPGQTNYG. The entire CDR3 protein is CASRVPGQTNYGYTF. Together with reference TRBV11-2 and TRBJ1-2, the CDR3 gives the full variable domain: EAGVAQSPRYKIIEKRQSVAFWCNPISGHATLYWYQQILGQGPKLLIQFQNNGVVDDSQLPKDRFSAERLKGVDSTLKIQPAKLEDSAVYLCASRVPGQTNYGYTFGSGTRLTVV.